These 21 T cell receptor beta chains share one sample of origin, sequenced in a study of metastatic and nonmetastatic thyroid tumors. Prior to thyroid surgery, none of the patients had received any treatment. TCRdb re-clonotyped the PCR reads via MiXCR. The repertoire includes 35,000 to 50,000 clones, about 4% of them detected once, and over 8% sits in the top ten. The sequenced sample was blood. These receptors all stem from a female donor with papillary thyroid cancer or a benign thyroid nodule (not recorded which). Some clones in this sample may be carry-over from other donors' samples.

Ten or more counts support this clone. The V call is TRBV11-3, the J call TRBJ2-7; D unclear. In germline, CDR1 is SGHNT, CDR2 YENEEA. This CDR3 region has 14 residues. V lost 5 bases and J lost 3, with 14 bases in between. CDR3 coding DNA: TGTGCCAGCAGCCCTTCACGGCTAAACTACGAGCAGTACTTC. This translates into CASSPSRLNYEQYF.

Ten or more counts support this clone. In the same sample, other DNA sequences code for this CDR3. V usage is TRBV5-1 and J usage is TRBJ2-1, with D perhaps given as TRBD1 or TRBD2 (5 bases each). Germline CDR1 reads SGHRS; CDR2 reads YFSETQ. This CDR3 has 14 residues. V shed 0 bases and J shed 7 bases, with 11 bases lying between them. The CDR3 is CASSLEVGGNEQFF. The CDR3 coding sequence is TGCGCCAGCAGCTTGGAGGTTGGGGGAAATGAGCAGTTCTTC.

This clone was seen ten or more times. This rearrangement joins TRBV3-1 to TRBJ2-7; 9 bases agree with TRBD1. Trimming took 3 bases from V and 7 from J; bases not matched to a gene: 10. This CDR3 region has 15 residues. Germline CDR1 and CDR2: LGHDT and YNNKEL (reference sequence). DNA of the CDR3: TGTGCCAGCAGCCATGTCCTACAGGGGGCGCGGGAGCAGTACTTC. Amino acid sequence: CASSHVLQGAREQYF.

This clone was picked up a small number of times. The V and J genes are TRBV6-2 or TRBV6-3 and TRBJ1-2; D remains unclear. Trimming took off 0 bases at V and 8 bases at J, with 13 bases between the two ends. Per the germline V gene, CDR1 is MNHEY and CDR2 is SVGEGT. The CDR3 consists of 14 residues. Here the CDR3 DNA reads TGTGCCAGCAGTTACTCGACCTTGGTAGTAGGCTACACCTTC. Encoded protein: CASSYSTLVVGYTF.

This clone was counted a few times. The rearrangement links TRBV11-2 to TRBJ2-2, with 8 nucleotides matching TRBD2. Germline CDR1 and CDR2: SGHAT and FQNNGV. This CDR3 contains 16 residues. V lost 5 bases to trimming and J lost 1 base; unmatched junction nucleotides: 6. The CDR3 reads CASSLLAGGNTGELFF. The CDR3 coding sequence is TGTGCCAGCAGCCTCCTGGCGGGGGGGAACACCGGGGAGCTGTTTTTT.

This clone was counted at least ten times. It may be a read error: a sequence one base away is much more abundant. This chain links TRBV6-6 with TRBJ2-7; unclear D gene. The V end was cut by 2 bases, the J end by 3 bases, with 8 bases between. Looked up from germline, CDR1 is MNHNY and CDR2 is SVGAGI (reference sequence). CDR3 length equals 13 residues. In DNA, the CDR3 is TGTGCCAGCAGTTACCCGAGAGACTACGAGCAGTACTTC. Translated, it gives CASSYPRDYEQYF.

This clone was seen a few times. The rearrangement links TRBV5-1 to TRBJ1-3; no firm D call. Trimming shortened V by 0 bases and J by 4 bases, and 14 bases separated the two germline ends. Looked up from germline, CDR1 is SGHRS and CDR2 is YFSETQ. This CDR3 is 16 amino acids long. The CDR3 nucleotides are TGCGCCAGCAGCTTGGAGAATTTACTTTCGGGAAACACCATATATTTT. This translates into CASSLENLLSGNTIYF.

The table lists this clone with many counts. J is TRBJ1-1 and V is TRBV5-1; D unclear. The CDR3 extends over 15 amino acids. V lost 0 bases and J 1 base, leaving 10 bases between the germline ends. In germline, CDR1 is SGHRS, CDR2 YFSETQ. DNA for the CDR3: TGCGCCAGCAGCTTGGACCTGGTTTCGAACACTGAAGCTTTCTTT. It yields the protein CASSLDLVSNTEAFF. Complete variable domain (other parts from reference TRBV5-1 and TRBJ1-1): KAGVTQTPRYLIKTRGQQVTLSCSPISGHRSVSWYQQTPGQGLQFLFEYFSETQRNKGNFPGRFSGRQFSNSRSEMNVSTLELGDSALYLCASSLDLVSNTEAFFGQGTRLTVV.

This clone was seen ten or more times. V and J are TRBV3-1 and TRBJ2-1; 11 bases agree with TRBD2. The CDR3 is made up of 15 amino acids. V dropped 4 bases and J dropped 4; count of bases not matched to a gene: 3. Germline lookup yields CDR1 LGHDT and CDR2 YNNKEL (reference sequence). Written as DNA, the CDR3 is TGTGCCAGCAGCCCGGGACTAGCGGCTTACAATGAGCAGTTCTTC. It codes for CASSPGLAAYNEQFF.

A word on this clone: This may be a read error: a much more frequent sequence differs by one nucleotide. The same CDR3 arises from other DNA sequences in this sample as well. The rearrangement links TRBV9 to TRBJ2-1; TRBD2 might be the D (6 bases). V was cut by 0 bases and J by 3 bases, with 13 bases left in between. This CDR3 has 16 residues. Germline assignment: CDR1 SGDLS and CDR2 YYNGEE. This chain's CDR3 is CASSVDLTGVYNEQFF. The CDR3 nucleotides read TGTGCCAGCAGCGTAGACCTGACGGGGGTCTACAATGAGCAGTTCTTC.

This clone was counted only a few times. A much larger clone is a single base away; this may be a read error. This rearrangement joins TRBV13 to TRBJ2-1; D is perhaps TRBD2 (6 bases). This CDR3 has 13 residues. CDR1 and CDR2 from the germline V gene are PRHDT and FYEKMQ (reference sequence). The CDR3 region is CASSTGEPNEQLF. The CDR3 DNA reads TGTGCCAGCAGTACGGGGGAGCCCAATGAGCAGCTCTTC.

This clone was recorded once. The chain uses TRBV6-9 and TRBJ2-2, with a possible D match to TRBD1 (6 bases). V was cut by 6 bases and J by 5 bases, with 19 bases left in between. The CDR3 totals 16 residues. From germline, CDR1 is MNHGY and CDR2 SVAAGI. Written as DNA, the CDR3 is TGTGCCAGCAGCTTAGAAAAGGACAGCTGGACCGGGGAGCTGTTTTTT. Protein: CASSLEKDSWTGELFF.

In this sample, this clone turned up a few times. The chain recombines TRBV5-1 with TRBJ1-2; D ambiguous. The germline V and J ends were trimmed by 0 bases and 1 base, with 7 bases remaining between them. This CDR3 spans 14 amino acids. Per germline, CDR1 SGHRS and CDR2 YFSETQ. The CDR3, as DNA: TGCGCCAGCAGCTTGGATCGGGTTAACTATGGCTACACCTTC. This codes for CASSLDRVNYGYTF.

This clone occurred many times. The chain links TRBV7-9 to TRBJ2-4; TRBD1 is a possible D gene (5 bases). V gave up 4 bases and J gave up 0 bases, with 13 bases separating them. Germline loops: CDR1 SEHNR, CDR2 FQNEAQ (reference sequence). This CDR3 has 16 residues. The CDR3 loop reads CASSWAWGVAKNIQYF. DNA of the CDR3: TGTGCCAGCAGCTGGGCGTGGGGCGTAGCCAAAAACATTCAGTACTTC.

In its sample, this clone was seen many times. The chain uses TRBV9 and TRBJ1-2; the D is unclear. The CDR3 extends over 17 amino acids. CDR1 and CDR2 (germline): SGDLS, YYNGEE. Trimming took 0 bases from V and 4 from J, leaving 19 bases between them. The CDR3 DNA follows: TGTGCCAGCAGCGTAGCGGTGAAGTCGACCGCCTCCTATGGCTACACCTTC. Translation: CASSVAVKSTASYGYTF.

This clone appeared many times. This chain connects TRBV20-1 to TRBJ2-3, with D unresolved. Trimming removed 6 bases at V and 9 bases at J, with 16 bases between. CDR3 length: 12 residues. Germline values: CDR1 DFQATT, CDR2 SNEGSKA (reference sequence). CDR3 sequence reads: CSASRKAGTQYF. CDR3 coding DNA: TGCAGTGCCTCACGAAAGGCAGGAACGCAGTATTTT.

This clone was observed many times. The chain recombines TRBV12-3 or TRBV12-4 with TRBJ2-1; D perhaps matches TRBD2 (5 bases). CDR3 length equals 12 residues. Deletions cut 5 bases from V and 6 bases from J, with 8 bases between. Here the CDR3 reads CASSPSGNEQFF. The CDR3 DNA reads as TGTGCCAGCAGTCCCAGCGGCAATGAGCAGTTCTTC.

This clone has a count of ten or more. The CDR3 DNA reads as TGCAGTGCTAGGGGTGACAGGCCGAACACTGAAGCTTTCTTT. This codes for CSARGDRPNTEAFF. V is TRBV20-1 and J is TRBJ1-1; D is possibly TRBD1 (6 bases). Germline V gives CDR1 DFQATT, CDR2 SNEGSKA (reference sequence). The V and J ends lost 3 bases and 1 base respectively, with 12 bases between them. There are 14 residues in the CDR3.

The chain uses TRBV25-1 and TRBJ2-5; 9 nucleotides agree with TRBD2. CDR3 size: 16 residues. Unmatched junction bases numbered 13, after V lost 5 bases and J lost 6 bases. Germline CDR1 is MGHDK and CDR2 is SYGVNS. CDR3 in amino acids: CASSSQRLAAEKTQYF. The DNA for the CDR3 is TGTGCCAGCAGTTCTCAAAGACTAGCGGCGGAAAAGACCCAGTACTTC.

Many counts were recorded for this clone. The J gene is TRBJ2-3, the V gene TRBV5-1; D may be TRBD2 (6 bases). Germline-derived CDR1 and CDR2 are SGHRS and YFSETQ. The CDR3 length is 15 residues. V dropped 2 bases and J dropped 0 bases, with 10 bases sitting between them. DNA of the CDR3: TGCGCCAGCAGCTTACCTAGCGATAGCACAGATACGCAGTATTTT. Translated, it gives CASSLPSDSTDTQYF.

This clone has ten or more counts. The CDR3 DNA reads TGTGCCACCAGCAGAGATCTGAGTCTATACGAGCAGTACTTC. Its translation is CATSRDLSLYEQYF. This chain joins TRBV15 and TRBJ2-7; D unclear. This CDR3 is built from 14 residues. The germline V gene has CDR1 LNHNV and CDR2 YYDKDF (reference sequence). Trimming took off 0 bases at V and 4 bases at J, with 10 bases between the two ends.